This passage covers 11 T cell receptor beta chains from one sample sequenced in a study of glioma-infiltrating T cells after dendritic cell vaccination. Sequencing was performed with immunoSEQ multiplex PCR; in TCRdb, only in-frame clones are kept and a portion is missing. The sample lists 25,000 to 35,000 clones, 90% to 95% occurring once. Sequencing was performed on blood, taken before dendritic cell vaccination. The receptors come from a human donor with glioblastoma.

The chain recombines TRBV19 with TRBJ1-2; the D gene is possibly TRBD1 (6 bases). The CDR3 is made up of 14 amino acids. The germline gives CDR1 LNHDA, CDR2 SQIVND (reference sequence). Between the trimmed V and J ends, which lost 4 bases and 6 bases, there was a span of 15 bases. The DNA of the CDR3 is TGTGCCAGTAGTACACTACAGGGCCTAAATGGCTACACCTTC. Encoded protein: CASSTLQGLNGYTF.

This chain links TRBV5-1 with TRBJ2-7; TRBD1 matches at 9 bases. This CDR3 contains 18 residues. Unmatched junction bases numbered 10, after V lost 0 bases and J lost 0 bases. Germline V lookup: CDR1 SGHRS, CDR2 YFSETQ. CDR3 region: CASSLADRGTGTSYEQYF. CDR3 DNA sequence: TGCGCCAGCAGCTTGGCCGACAGGGGGACAGGGACCTCCTACGAGCAGTACTTC.

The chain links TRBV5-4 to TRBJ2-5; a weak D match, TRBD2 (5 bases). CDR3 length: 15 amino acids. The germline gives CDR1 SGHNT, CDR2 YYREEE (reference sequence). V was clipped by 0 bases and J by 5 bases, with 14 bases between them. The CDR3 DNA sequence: TGTGCCAGCAGCTTGGATACAACTCCGGGGGAGACCCAGTACTTC. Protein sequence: CASSLDTTPGETQYF.

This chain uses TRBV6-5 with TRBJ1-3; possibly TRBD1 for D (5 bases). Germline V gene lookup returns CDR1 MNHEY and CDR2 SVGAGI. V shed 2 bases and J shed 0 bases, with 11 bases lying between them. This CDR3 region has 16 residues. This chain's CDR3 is CASSYGRQTSGNTIYF. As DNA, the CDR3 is TGTGCCAGCAGTTACGGTCGACAGACCTCTGGAAACACCATATATTTT.

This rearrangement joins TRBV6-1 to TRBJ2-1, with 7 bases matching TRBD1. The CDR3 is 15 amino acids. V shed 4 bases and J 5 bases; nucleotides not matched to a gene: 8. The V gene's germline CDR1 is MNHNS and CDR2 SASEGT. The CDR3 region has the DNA TGTGCCAGCAGTGCCCCGACAGGGTACCACAATGAGCAGTTCTTC. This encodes CASSAPTGYHNEQFF.

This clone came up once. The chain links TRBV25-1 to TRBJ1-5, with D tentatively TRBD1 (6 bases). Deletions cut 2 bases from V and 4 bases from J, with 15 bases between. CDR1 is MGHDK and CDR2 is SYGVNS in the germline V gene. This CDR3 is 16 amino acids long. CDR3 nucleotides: TGTGCCAGCAGTGAAGTTGTAAGGGGGGGAAATCAGCCCCAGCATTTT. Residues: CASSEVVRGGNQPQHF.

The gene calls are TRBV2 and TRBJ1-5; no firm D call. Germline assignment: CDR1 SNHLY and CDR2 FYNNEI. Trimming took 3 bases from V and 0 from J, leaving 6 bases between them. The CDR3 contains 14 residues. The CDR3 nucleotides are TGTGCCAGCAGTGATTTCTATAGCAATCAGCCCCAGCATTTT. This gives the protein CASSDFYSNQPQHF.

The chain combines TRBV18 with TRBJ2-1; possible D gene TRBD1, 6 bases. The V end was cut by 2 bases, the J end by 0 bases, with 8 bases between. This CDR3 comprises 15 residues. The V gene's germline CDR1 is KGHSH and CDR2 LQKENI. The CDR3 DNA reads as TGTGCCAGCTCACCAACAGGGAGCTCCTACAATGAGCAGTTCTTC. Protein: CASSPTGSSYNEQFF.

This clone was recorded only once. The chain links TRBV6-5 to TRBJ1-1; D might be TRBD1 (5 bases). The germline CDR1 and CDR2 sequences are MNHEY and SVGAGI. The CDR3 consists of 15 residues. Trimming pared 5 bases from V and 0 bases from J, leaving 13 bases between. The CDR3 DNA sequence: TGTGCCAGCAGTCCGTCGTGGGGGGTGAACACTGAAGCTTTCTTT. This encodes CASSPSWGVNTEAFF.

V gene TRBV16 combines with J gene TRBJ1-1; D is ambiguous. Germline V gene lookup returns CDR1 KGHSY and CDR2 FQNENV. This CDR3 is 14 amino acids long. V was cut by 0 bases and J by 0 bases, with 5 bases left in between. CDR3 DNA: TGTGCCAGCAGCCAATCGGCACTGAACACTGAAGCTTTCTTT. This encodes CASSQSALNTEAFF.

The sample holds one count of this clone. The CDR3 protein is CASRKQGFGANVLTF. CDR3 in DNA: TGTGCCAGCAGGAAGCAGGGGTTTGGGGCCAACGTCCTGACTTTC. The chain has TRBV6-1 and TRBJ2-6, with a possible D match to TRBD1 (6 bases). Looked up from germline, CDR1 is MNHNS and CDR2 is SASEGT. This CDR3 comprises 15 residues. Trimming took off 6 bases at V and 3 bases at J, with 12 bases between the two ends.